This TCR beta chain appears in the sequencing data of a study of cytomegalovirus exposure and HLA in healthy donors. Remarks on this clone: What it recognizes is unknown.

In the PCR, 60 Vbeta and 13 Jbeta primers were used. The assay was immunoSEQ multiplex PCR, and TCRdb's table has in-frame clones only and misses some. The sample includes some 65,000 clones, 55% to 65% of them seen just once. Study findings and constraints: It emerged from a later analysis that several of the most significant clusters appeared to be linked to common viral pathogens. Most TCR beta V segments were productive about 87% or about 30% of the time in an earlier analysis.

Trimming stripped 4 bases from V and 2 bases from J, with 3 bases between. The CDR3 extends over 12 amino acids. Germline CDR1 is SGHRS and CDR2 is YFSETQ. The sample was PBMCs. This chain connects TRBV5-1 to TRBJ2-2; D uncertain. The source is a man aged 25 to 45 in good health and CMV-seronegative. The CDR3 is CASSQNTGELFF. In DNA form, the CDR3 reads TGCGCCAGCAGCCAAAACACCGGGGAGCTGTTTTTT.